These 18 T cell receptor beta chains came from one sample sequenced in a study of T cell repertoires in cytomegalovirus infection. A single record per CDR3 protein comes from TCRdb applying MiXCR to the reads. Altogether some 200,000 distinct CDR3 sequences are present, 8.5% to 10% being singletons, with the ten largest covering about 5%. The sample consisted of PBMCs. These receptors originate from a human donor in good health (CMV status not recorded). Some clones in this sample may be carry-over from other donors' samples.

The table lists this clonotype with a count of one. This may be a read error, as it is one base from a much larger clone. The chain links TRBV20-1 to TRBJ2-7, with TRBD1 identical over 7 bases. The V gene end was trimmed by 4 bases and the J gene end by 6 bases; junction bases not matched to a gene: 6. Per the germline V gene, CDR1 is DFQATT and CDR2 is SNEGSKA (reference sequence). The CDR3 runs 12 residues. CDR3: CSATGQRCEQYF. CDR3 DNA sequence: TGCAGTGCTACGGGACAGCGGTGCGAGCAGTACTTC.

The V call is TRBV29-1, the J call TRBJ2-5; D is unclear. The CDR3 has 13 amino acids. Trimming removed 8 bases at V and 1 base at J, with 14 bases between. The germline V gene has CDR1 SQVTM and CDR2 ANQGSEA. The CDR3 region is CSLRLAVQETQYF. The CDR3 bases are TGCAGCCTGAGGCTGGCAGTCCAAGAGACCCAGTACTTC.

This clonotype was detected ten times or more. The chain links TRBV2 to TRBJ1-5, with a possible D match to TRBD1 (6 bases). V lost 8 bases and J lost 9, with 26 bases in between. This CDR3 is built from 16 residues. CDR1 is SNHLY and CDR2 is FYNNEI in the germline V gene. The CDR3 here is CASGGPGPRGPGPQHF. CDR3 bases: TGTGCCAGCGGGGGGCCGGGTCCTAGAGGTCCTGGGCCCCAGCATTTT. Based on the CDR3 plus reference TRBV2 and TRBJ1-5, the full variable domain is EPEVTQTPSHQVTQMGQEVILRCVPISNHLYFYWYRQILGQKVEFLVSFYNNEISEKSEIFDDQFSVERPDGSNFTLKIRSTKLEDSAMYFCASGGPGPRGPGPQHFGDGTRLSIL.

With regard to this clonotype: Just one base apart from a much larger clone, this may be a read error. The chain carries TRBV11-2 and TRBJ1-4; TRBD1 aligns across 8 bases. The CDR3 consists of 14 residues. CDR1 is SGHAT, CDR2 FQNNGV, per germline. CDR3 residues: CASSSDRVNAKLFF. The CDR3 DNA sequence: TGTGCCAGCAGCTCGGACAGGGTTAATGCAAAACTGTTTTTT.

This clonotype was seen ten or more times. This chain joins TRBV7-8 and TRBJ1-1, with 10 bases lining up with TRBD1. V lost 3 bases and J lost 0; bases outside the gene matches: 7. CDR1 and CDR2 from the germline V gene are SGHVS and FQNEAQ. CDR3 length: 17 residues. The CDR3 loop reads CASSLPRQGAMNTEAFF. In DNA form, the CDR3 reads TGTGCCAGCAGCTTGCCGAGACAGGGGGCTATGAACACTGAAGCTTTCTTT.

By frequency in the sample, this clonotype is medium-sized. The CDR3 coding sequence is TGTGCCAGCAGCGACAGCCGGATTGGAAACACCATATATTTT. Translation gives CASSDSRIGNTIYF. This chain connects TRBV7-9 to TRBJ1-3; the D gene is possibly TRBD1 (5 bases). Germline lookup yields CDR1 SEHNR and CDR2 FQNEAQ (reference sequence). The ends were cut back, 5 bases at V and 3 bases at J, with 11 bases in the middle. The CDR3 is 14 residues long.

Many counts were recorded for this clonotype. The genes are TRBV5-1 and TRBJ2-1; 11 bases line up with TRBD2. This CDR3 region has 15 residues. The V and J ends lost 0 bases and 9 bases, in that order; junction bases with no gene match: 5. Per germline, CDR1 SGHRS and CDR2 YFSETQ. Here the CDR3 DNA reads TGCGCCAGCAGCTTGGATAGCGGGGGGGCCGCTGAGCAGTTCTTC. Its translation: CASSLDSGGAAEQFF.

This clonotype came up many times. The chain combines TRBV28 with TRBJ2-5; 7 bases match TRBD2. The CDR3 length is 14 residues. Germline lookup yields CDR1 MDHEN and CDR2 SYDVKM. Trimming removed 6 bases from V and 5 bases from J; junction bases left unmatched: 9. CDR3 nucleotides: TGTGCCAGCAGGAAACCTCCCGGGGGGGAGACCCAGTACTTC. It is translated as CASRKPPGGETQYF.

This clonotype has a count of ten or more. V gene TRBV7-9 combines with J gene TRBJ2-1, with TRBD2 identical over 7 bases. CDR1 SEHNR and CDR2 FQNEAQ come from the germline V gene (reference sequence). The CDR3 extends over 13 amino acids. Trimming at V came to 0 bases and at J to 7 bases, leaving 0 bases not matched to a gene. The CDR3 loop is CASSLAGGNEQFF. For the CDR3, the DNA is TGTGCCAGCAGCTTAGCCGGGGGGAATGAGCAGTTCTTC.

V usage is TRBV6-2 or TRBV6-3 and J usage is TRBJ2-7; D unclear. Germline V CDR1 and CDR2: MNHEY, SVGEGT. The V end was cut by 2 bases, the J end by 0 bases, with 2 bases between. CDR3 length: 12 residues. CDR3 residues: CASSYVSYEQYF. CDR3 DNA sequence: TGTGCCAGCAGTTACGTCTCCTACGAGCAGTACTTC.

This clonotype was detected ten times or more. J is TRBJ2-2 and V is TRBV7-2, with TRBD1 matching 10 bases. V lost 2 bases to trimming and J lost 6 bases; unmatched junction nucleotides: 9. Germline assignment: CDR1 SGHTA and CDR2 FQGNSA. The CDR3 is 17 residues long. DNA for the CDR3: TGTGCCAGCAGCTTATCCCGGGACAGGGGTCTCTCCGGGGAGCTGTTTTTT. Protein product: CASSLSRDRGLSGELFF.

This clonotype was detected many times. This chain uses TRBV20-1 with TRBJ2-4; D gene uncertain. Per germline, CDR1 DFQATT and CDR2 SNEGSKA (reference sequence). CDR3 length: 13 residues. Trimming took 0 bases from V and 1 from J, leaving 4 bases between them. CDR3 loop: CSARERAKNIQYF. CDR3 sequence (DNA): TGCAGTGCTAGAGAACGGGCCAAAAACATTCAGTACTTC.

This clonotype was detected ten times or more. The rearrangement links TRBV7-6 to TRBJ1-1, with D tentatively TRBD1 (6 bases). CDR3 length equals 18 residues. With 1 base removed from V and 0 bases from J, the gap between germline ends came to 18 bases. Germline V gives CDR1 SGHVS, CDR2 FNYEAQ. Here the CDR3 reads CASSLVYAGARMNTEAFF. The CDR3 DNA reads TGTGCCAGCAGCTTAGTGTATGCGGGGGCGCGGATGAACACTGAAGCTTTCTTT.

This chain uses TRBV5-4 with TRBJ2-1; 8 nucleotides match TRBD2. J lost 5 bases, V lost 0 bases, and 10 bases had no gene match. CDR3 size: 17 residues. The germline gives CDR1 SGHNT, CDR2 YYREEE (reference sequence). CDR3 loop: CASSLVSGLVKHNEQFF. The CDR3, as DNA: TGTGCCAGCAGCTTGGTATCGGGACTAGTCAAACACAATGAGCAGTTCTTC. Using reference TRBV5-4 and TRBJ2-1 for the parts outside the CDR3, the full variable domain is ETGVTQSPTHLIKTRGQQVTLRCSSQSGHNTVSWYQQALGQGPQFIFQYYREEENGRGNFPPRFSGLQFPNYSSELNVNALELDDSALYLCASSLVSGLVKHNEQFFGPGTRLTVL.

The CDR3 DNA follows: TGTGCCAGCAGTGCAGACTTGGAGGGTAGCACAGATACGCAGTATTTT. Residues: CASSADLEGSTDTQYF. This sequence joins TRBV28 and TRBJ2-3; a weak D match, TRBD2 (6 bases). V lost 5 bases and J lost 0, with 15 bases in between. Germline V CDR1 and CDR2: MDHEN, SYDVKM. This CDR3 is 16 amino acids long. Complete variable domain (other parts from reference TRBV28 and TRBJ2-3): DVKVTQSSRYLVKRTGEKVFLECVQDMDHENMFWYRQDPGLGLRLIYFSYDVKMKEKGDIPEGYSVSREKKERFSLILESASTNQTSMYLCASSADLEGSTDTQYFGPGTRLTVL.

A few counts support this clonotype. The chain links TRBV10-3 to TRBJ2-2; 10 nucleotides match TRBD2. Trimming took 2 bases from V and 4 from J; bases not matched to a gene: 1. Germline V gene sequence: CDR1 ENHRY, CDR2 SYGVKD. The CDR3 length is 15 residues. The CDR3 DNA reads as TGTGCCATCAGTGAGGCTAGCGGGGGCACCGGGGAGCTGTTTTTT. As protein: CAISEASGGTGELFF.

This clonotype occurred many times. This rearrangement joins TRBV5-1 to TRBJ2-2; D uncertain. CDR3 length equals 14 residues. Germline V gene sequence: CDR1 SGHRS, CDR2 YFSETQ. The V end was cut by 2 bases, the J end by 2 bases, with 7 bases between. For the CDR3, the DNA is TGCGCCAGCAGCTTCGGCAGAAACACCGGGGAGCTGTTTTTT. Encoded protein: CASSFGRNTGELFF.

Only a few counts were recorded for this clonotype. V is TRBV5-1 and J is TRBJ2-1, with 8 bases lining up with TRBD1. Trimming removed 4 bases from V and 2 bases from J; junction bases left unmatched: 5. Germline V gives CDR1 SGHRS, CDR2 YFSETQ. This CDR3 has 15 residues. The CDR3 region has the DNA TGCGCCAGCAGCGGACAGGGATGGCCCTACAATGAGCAGTTCTTC. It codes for CASSGQGWPYNEQFF.